The T cell receptor beta chain under discussion was sequenced for a study of cytomegalovirus exposure and HLA in healthy donors. General observations from the study: Sequencing depth across donors, presence/absence analyses assumed, was roughly uniform. TCR association rates varied by HLA locus in a later analysis, with DRB1 highest and HLA-C lowest. In a later analysis, V- and J-gene trimming of beta chains associated with a DCLRE1C missense variant, replicated independently. It was about 150 TCR beta chains that were listed as cytomegalovirus-associated.

Both 60 Vbeta primers and 13 Jbeta primers went into the PCR. TCRdb's table, derived via immunoSEQ multiplex PCR, lists solely in-frame clones and lacks some. The sample has 150,000 to 200,000 clones; 81% are singletons. This clone has only one observation. As yet, its antigen is unknown. The sequenced material came from PBMCs. The receptor was isolated from a man younger than 30 in good health and CMV-seronegative.

The CDR3 DNA reads TGTGCCAGCAGCCACCGGACTAGCGAAGTTGAGCAGTTCTTC. Protein sequence: CASSHRTSEVEQFF. The chain employs TRBV13 and TRBJ2-1; 9 bases are shared with TRBD2. Germline assignment: CDR1 PRHDT and CDR2 FYEKMQ (reference sequence). The trim removed 5 bases at V and 9 bases at J, leaving 8 bases unmatched. The CDR3 has 14 amino acids. The full variable domain, its missing parts supplied by reference TRBV13 and TRBJ2-1, is AAGVIQSPRHLIKEKRETATLKCYPIPRHDTVYWYQQGPGQDPQFLISFYEKMQSDKGSIPDRFSAQQFSDYHSELNMSSLELGDSALYFCASSHRTSEVEQFFGPGTRLTVL.